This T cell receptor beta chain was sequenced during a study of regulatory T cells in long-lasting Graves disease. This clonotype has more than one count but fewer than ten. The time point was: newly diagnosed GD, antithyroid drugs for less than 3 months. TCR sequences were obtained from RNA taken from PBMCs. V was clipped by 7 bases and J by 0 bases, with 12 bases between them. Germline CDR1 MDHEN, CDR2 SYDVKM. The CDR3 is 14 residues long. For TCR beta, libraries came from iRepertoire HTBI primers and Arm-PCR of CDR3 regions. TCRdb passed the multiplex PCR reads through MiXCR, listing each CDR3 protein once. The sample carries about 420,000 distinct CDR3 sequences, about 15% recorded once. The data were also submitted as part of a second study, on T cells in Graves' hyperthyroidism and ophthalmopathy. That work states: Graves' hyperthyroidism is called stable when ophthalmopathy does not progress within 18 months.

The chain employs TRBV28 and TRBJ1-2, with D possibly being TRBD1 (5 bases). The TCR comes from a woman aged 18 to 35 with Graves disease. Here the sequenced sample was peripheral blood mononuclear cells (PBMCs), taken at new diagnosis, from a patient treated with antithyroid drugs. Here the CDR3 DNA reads TGTGCCAGCACCACAGGCAAATCTAACTATGGCTACACCTTC. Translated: CASTTGKSNYGYTF.